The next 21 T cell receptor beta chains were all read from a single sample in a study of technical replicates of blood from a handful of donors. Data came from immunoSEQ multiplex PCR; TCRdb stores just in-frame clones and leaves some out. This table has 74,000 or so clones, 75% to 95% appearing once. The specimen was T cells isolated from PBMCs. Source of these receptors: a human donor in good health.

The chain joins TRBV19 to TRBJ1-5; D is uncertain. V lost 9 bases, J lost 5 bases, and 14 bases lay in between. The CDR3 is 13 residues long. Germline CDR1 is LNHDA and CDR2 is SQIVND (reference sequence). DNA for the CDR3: TGTGCCAGCGGAGGGTGGCTCGATCAGCCCCAGCATTTT. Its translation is CASGGWLDQPQHF.

CDR3 sequence (DNA): TGTGCCAGCAGCTTGGGGGGACTGGGAATCTACGAGCAGTACTTC. As protein: CASSLGGLGIYEQYF. The V call is TRBV5-4, the J call TRBJ2-7, with a tentative D call TRBD2 (6 bases). Trimming left V 0 bases short and J 3 bases short, with 13 bases between. This CDR3 contains 15 residues. Germline CDR1 and CDR2: SGHNT and YYREEE (reference sequence).

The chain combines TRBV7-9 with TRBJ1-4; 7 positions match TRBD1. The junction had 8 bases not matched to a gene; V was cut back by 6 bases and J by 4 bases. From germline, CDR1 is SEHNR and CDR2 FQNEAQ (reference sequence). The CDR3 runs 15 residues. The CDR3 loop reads CASSPSTGVNEKLFF. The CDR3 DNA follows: TGTGCCAGCAGTCCGTCTACAGGGGTTAATGAAAAACTGTTTTTT.

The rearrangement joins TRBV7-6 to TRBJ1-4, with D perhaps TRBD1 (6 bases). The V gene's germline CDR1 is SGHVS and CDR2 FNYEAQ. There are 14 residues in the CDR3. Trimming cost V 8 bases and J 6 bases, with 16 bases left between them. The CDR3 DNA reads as TGTGCCAGCGGCCCCTTAGGGGGGGATGAAAAACTGTTTTTT. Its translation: CASGPLGGDEKLFF.

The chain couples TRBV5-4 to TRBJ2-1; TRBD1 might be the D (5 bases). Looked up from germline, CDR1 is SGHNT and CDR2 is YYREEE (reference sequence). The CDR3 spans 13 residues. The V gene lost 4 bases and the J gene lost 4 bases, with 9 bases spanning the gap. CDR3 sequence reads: CASSPDSYNEQFF. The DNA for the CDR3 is TGTGCCAGCAGCCCTGACAGTTACAATGAGCAGTTCTTC.

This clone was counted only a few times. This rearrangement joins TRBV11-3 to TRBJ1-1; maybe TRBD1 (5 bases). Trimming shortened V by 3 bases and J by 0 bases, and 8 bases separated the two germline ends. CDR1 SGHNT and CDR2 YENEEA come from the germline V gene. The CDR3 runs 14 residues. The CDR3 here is CASSFRAVNTEAFF. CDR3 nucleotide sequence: TGTGCCAGCAGCTTCAGGGCGGTGAACACTGAAGCTTTCTTT.

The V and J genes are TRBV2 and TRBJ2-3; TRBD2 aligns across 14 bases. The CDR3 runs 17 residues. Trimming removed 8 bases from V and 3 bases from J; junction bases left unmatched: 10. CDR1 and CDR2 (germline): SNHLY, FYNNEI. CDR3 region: CASLGTSGGQPTDTQYF. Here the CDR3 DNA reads TGTGCCAGCCTGGGGACTAGCGGGGGTCAACCAACAGATACGCAGTATTTT.

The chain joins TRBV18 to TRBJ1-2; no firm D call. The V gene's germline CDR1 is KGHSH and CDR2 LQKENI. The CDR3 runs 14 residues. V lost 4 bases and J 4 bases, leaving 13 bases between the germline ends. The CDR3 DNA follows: TGTGCCAGCTCACACGAGGGAGGGATCTATGGCTACACCTTC. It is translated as CASSHEGGIYGYTF. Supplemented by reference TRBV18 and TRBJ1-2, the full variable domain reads NAGVMQNPRHLVRRRGQEARLRCSPMKGHSHVYWYRQLPEEGLKFMVYLQKENIIDESGMPKERFSAEFPKEGPSILRIQQVVRGDSAAYFCASSHEGGIYGYTFGSGTRLTVV.

The CDR3 here is CASSQGLAGENEQFF. CDR3 DNA: TGCGCCAGCAGCCAAGGACTAGCGGGGGAAAATGAGCAGTTCTTC. The chain uses TRBV4-1 and TRBJ2-1, with 12 positions matching TRBD2. From germline, CDR1 is MGHRA and CDR2 YSYEKL. CDR3 length equals 15 residues. Germline trimming cut 1 base from V and 7 bases from J; bases unmatched to any gene: 2.

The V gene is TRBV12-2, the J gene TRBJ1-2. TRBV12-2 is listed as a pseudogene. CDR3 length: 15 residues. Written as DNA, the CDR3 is TGTGCAAGTCGCTTAGCGCATGACGCGGACTATGGCTACACCTTC. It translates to CASRLAHDADYGYTF.

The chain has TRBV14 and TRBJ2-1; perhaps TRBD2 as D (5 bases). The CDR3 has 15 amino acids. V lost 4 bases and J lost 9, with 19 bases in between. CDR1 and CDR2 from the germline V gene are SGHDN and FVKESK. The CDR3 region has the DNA TGTGCCAGCAGCCTGTGGGTATCACCCGAGGGTGAGCAGTTCTTC. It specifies CASSLWVSPEGEQFF. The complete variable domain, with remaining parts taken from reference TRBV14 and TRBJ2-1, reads EAGVTQFPSHSVIEKGQTVTLRCDPISGHDNLYWYRRVMGKEIKFLLHFVKESKQDESGMPNNRFLAERTGGTYSTLKVQPAELEDSGVYFCASSLWVSPEGEQFFGPGTRLTVL.

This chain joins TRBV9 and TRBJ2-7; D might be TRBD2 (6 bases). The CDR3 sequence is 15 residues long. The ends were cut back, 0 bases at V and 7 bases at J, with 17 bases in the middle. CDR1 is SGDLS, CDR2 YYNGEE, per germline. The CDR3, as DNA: TGTGCCAGCAGCGTAGGGGTGGTAGCGGCTGAAGAGCAGTACTTC. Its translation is CASSVGVVAAEEQYF.

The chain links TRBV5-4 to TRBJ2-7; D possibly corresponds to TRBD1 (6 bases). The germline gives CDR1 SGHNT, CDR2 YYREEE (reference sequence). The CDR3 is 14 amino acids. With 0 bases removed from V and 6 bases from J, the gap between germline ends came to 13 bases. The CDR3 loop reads CASSLGYGTPEQYF. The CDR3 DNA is TGTGCCAGCAGCTTGGGATACGGGACACCCGAGCAGTACTTC.

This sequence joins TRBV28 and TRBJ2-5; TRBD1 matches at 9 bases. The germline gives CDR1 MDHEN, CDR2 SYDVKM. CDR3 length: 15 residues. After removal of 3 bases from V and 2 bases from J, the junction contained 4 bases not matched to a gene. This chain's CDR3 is CASSLTGGPQETQYF. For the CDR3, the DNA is TGTGCCAGCAGTTTGACAGGGGGGCCTCAAGAGACCCAGTACTTC.

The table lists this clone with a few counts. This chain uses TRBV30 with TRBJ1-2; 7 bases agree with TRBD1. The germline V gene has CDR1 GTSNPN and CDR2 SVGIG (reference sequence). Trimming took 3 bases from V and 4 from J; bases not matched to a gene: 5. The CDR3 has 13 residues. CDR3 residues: CAWSWDSGYGYTF. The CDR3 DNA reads TGTGCCTGGAGCTGGGACAGCGGCTATGGCTACACCTTC.

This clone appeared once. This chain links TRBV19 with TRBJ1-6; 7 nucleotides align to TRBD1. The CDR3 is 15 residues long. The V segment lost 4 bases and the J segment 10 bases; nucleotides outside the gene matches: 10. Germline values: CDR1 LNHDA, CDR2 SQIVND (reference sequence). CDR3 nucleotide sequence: TGTGCCAGTAGTAAGGAGACAGGGTTTTCATCACCCCTCCACTTT. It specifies CASSKETGFSSPLHF.

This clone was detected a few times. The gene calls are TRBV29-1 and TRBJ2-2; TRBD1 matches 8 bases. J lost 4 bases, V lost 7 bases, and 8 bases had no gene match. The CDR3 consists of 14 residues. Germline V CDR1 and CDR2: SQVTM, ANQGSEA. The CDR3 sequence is CSGTGRAGTGELFF. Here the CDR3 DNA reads TGCAGCGGGACAGGGCGAGCGGGCACCGGGGAGCTGTTTTTT.

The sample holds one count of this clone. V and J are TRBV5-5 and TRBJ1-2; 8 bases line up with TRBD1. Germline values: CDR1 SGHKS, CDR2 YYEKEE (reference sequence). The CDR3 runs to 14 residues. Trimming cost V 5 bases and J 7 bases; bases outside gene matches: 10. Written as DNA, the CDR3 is TGTGCCAGCAGATCGATGCAGGGGGCAGGTGGCTACACCTTC. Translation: CASRSMQGAGGYTF.

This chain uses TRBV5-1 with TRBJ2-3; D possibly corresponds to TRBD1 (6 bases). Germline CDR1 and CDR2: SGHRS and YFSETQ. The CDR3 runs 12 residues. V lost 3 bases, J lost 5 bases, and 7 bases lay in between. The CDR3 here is CASSSRGDTQYF. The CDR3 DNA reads TGCGCCAGCAGCTCCAGGGGAGATACGCAGTATTTT.

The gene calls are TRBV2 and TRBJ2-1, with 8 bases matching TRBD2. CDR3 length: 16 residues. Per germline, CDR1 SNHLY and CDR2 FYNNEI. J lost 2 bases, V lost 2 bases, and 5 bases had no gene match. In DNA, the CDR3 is TGTGCCAGCAGTGAACTGGGACTAGGGCCCTACAATGAGCAGTTCTTC. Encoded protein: CASSELGLGPYNEQFF.

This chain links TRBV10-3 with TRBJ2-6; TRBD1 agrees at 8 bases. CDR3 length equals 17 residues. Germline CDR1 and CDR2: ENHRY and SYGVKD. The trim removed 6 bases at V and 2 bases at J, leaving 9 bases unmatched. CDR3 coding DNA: TGTGCCATCAGGGCCGGGACAGGAGGTACTGGGGCCAACGTCCTGACTTTC. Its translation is CAIRAGTGGTGANVLTF.